The T cell receptor beta chain under discussion was sequenced for a study of vaccination and CD4 T cells after COVID-19. Study-wide results and limits: Median SARS-CoV-2-reactive clonotype numbers rose nonsignificantly, roughly 20 to 40.

Germline V lookup: CDR1 SNHLY, CDR2 FYNNEI. The CDR3 spans 16 residues. V lost 3 bases and J lost 2, with 14 bases in between. Time point denoted: late sampling 161 to 241 days after vaccination in a few convalescent patients. In its sample, this clonotype was seen a few times. Its matching antigen is unknown. TCRdb itself ran the PCR reads through MiXCR, one entry per CDR3 protein. The repertoire consists of about 29,000 distinct CDR3 sequences, with 50% occurring once and the leading ten covering under 6.5%. The genes are TRBV2 and TRBJ2-1; D perhaps matches TRBD2 (5 bases). The sample was CD4+ T cells from blood, taken about 7 months after SARS-CoV-2 vaccination. This clonotype was obtained from a human donor who had recovered from COVID-19. The CDR3 nucleotides read TGTGCCAGCAGTGAGGGAGTTTTTCCGGCCTACAATGAGCAGTTCTTC. Amino acids: CASSEGVFPAYNEQFF.